This TCR beta chain came from a study of T cell repertoires in cytomegalovirus infection (dated by TCRdb to between 2019 and 2020). Broadly, across the study: Donor HLA type was relevant to the analysis, as public TCR beta signatures indicated carriage of CMV infection together with the matching HLA type. Results and caveats for the whole study, not just this receptor: In both this cohort and an independent cohort of some 370 donors, the cumulative frequency of public TCR beta family members distinguished carriers of CMV infection plus the relevant HLA type. In the ex vivo response, HLA-C-restricted CMV-specific TCR beta clonotypes were dominant, and in two of eight donors the single most frequent clonotype came from this HLA-C-restricted group.

The CDR3, cysteine through phenylalanine, is 14 amino acids long. Of all the DNA, just the CDR3 is kept, 42 bases in frame from base 1. The germline V gene provides CDR1 MDHEN and CDR2 SYDVKM. After removal of 9 bases from V and 5 bases from J, the junction retains 11 bases not matched to a gene. The run used an Illumina HiSeq 1500. The raw public data were reprocessed by TCRdb itself: fastp quality trimming at Q25, MiXCR clonotype calling, in-frame beta chains only. CDR3 protein sequences are deduplicated, and each keeps its most common genes and DNA. The sample table lists about 180,000 distinct CDR3 sequences, approximately 18% of them with a count of one. Jointly, the top ten make up about 25% of the sample. This clonotype was seen only a few times. Its antigen is not yet known. Base qualities are not recorded, but no much larger clone differs from it by a single base.

The TCR comes from a human donor in good health (CMV status not recorded). Some clones in this sample may be carry-over from other donors' samples. The source material was CD8+ T cells from PBMCs. The rearrangement joined TRBV28 to TRBJ1-2, and 8 junctional nucleotides match TRBD1. The CDR3 has the sequence CASTWTGNSYGYTF. The nucleotides are TGTGCCAGTACCTGGACAGGGAATTCTTATGGCTACACCTTC.